The T cell receptor beta chain described here comes from a study of blood T cells in healthy people across ages. The CDR3 length is 15 residues. The ends were cut back, 4 bases at V and 2 bases at J, with 12 bases in the middle. Germline-derived CDR1 and CDR2 are DFQATT and SNEGSKA (reference sequence). Alongside a J-beta primer mix, a sample-barcoded 5' primer served in a second PCR lasting roughly 7 to 11 cycles. TCRdb independently ran MiXCR on the 5' RACE reads; one entry per CDR3 protein. This table has approximately 800,000 distinct CDR3 sequences, roughly 40% appearing once. The sequence derives from a young man in good health. The sequencing sample was made of blood. This chain links TRBV20-1 with TRBJ2-6, with D possibly being TRBD1 or TRBD2 (6 bases each). CDR3 coding DNA: TGCAGTGCTAAGGGGGGCCGACCTGGGGCCAACGTCCTGACTTTC. Translating gives CSAKGGRPGANVLTF.